This T cell receptor beta chain originates from a study of regulatory T cells in long-lasting Graves disease. Whole-study context: Freshly diagnosed Graves' patients had used antithyroid drugs for under 3 months. General observations from the study: Fewer public clonotypes were shared by new patients (roughly 970) than by persistent patients (around 2,900). Persistent disease showed a preference for TRBV28, TRBJ1-2 and TRBJ2-5. Examination was confined to peripheral blood, excluding thyroid tissue.

CDR3-region Arm-PCR and iRepertoire HTBI primers produced the TCR beta libraries. TCRdb used MiXCR to reprocess the multiplex PCR reads, holding one entry per CDR3 protein. The sample has 300,000 to 400,000 distinct CDR3 sequences; about 14% are singletons. With respect to this clonotype: No antigen is known for it.

V shed 3 bases and J shed 5 bases, with 14 bases lying between them. Germline V gene lookup returns CDR1 GTSNPN and CDR2 SVGIG (reference sequence). This CDR3 region has 14 residues. Time point meaning: newly diagnosed GD, antithyroid drugs for less than 3 months. Following extraction of RNA from PBMCs, that RNA was used to make the TCR library. This TCR came from a female donor with Graves disease. The source was peripheral blood mononuclear cells (PBMCs), collected at new diagnosis, from a patient treated with antithyroid drugs. The rearrangement joins TRBV30 to TRBJ1-5; D is possibly TRBD1 (6 bases). The CDR3 protein is CAWSATGSYQPQHF. CDR3 coding DNA: TGTGCCTGGAGCGCCACAGGGTCCTATCAGCCCCAGCATTTT. Supplemented by reference TRBV30 and TRBJ1-5, the full variable domain reads SQTIHQWPATLVQPVGSPLSLECTVEGTSNPNLYWYRQAAGRGLQLLFYSVGIGQISSEVPQNLSASRPQDRQFILSSKKLLLSDSGFYLCAWSATGSYQPQHFGDGTRLSIL.